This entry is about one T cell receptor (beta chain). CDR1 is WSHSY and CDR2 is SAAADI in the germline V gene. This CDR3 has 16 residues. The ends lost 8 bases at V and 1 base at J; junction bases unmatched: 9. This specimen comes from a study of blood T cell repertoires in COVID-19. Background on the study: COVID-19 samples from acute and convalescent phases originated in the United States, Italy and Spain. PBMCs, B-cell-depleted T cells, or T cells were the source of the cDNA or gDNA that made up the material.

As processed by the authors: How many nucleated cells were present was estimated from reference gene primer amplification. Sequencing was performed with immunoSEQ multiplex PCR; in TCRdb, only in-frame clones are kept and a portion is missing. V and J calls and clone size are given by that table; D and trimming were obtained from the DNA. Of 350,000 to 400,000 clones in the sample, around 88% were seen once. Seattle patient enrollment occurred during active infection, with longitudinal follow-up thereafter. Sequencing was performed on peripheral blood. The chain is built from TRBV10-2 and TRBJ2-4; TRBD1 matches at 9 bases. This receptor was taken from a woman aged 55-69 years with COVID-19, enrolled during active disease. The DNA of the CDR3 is TGCGCCAGCGGGGACGACAGGGGGGCGGCCAAAAACATTCAGTACTTC. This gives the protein CASGDDRGAAKNIQYF.